Following are 9 T cell receptor beta chains from one sample sequenced in a study of cytomegalovirus exposure and HLA in healthy donors. PCR employed 60 Vbeta and 13 Jbeta primers. Sequencing used immunoSEQ multiplex PCR; TCRdb keeps in-frame clones, though not all of them. The repertoire holds 110,000 or so clones, with roughly 80% as singletons. Sequenced sample: PBMCs. The receptors were sampled from a man aged 45-65 years in good health and CMV-seropositive.

V and J are TRBV6-1 and TRBJ2-7; TRBD1 might be the D (5 bases). V was pared by 7 bases and J by 3 bases, with 19 bases between. CDR3 length equals 15 residues. The germline V gene encodes CDR1 MNHNS and CDR2 SASEGT. For the CDR3, the DNA is TGTGCCAGCATTAGACAGACCTGGGAACTCTACGAGCAGTACTTC. Translated: CASIRQTWELYEQYF.

The J gene is TRBJ1-6, the V gene TRBV7-8; D not resolved. In germline, CDR1 is SGHVS, CDR2 FQNEAQ. This CDR3 is 14 amino acids long. V lost 1 base and J lost 9, with 10 bases in between. The CDR3 spells CASSLVRESSPLHF. CDR3 coding DNA: TGTGCCAGCAGCTTAGTTAGGGAGAGTTCACCCCTCCACTTT.

The chain has TRBV19 and TRBJ2-1, with a tentative D call TRBD1 (5 bases). Trimming took 3 bases from V and 5 from J, leaving 20 bases between them. CDR1 and CDR2 from the germline V gene are LNHDA and SQIVND (reference sequence). The CDR3 sequence is 17 residues long. The CDR3 nucleotides read TGTGCCAGTAGTATTAGGATCCGGACAATAGCAAACAATGAGCAGTTCTTC. Its translation is CASSIRIRTIANNEQFF. Combining the CDR3 with reference TRBV19 and TRBJ2-1 gives the whole variable domain DGGITQSPKYLFRKEGQNVTLSCEQNLNHDAMYWYRQDPGQGLRLIYYSQIVNDFQKGDIAEGYSVSREKKESFPLTVTSAQKNPTAFYLCASSIRIRTIANNEQFFGPGTRLTVL.

V is TRBV15 and J is TRBJ2-7; 7 bases map to TRBD1. Germline V gene lookup returns CDR1 LNHNV and CDR2 YYDKDF (reference sequence). This CDR3 is 13 amino acids long. With V trimmed by 8 bases and J by 6 bases, 10 bases remained unmatched. This CDR3 reads CATGGGQVPEQYF. DNA for the CDR3: TGTGCCACCGGAGGAGGACAGGTTCCCGAGCAGTACTTC.

J is TRBJ2-5 and V is TRBV5-1; 8 positions agree with TRBD1. The better agreement between TRBJ2-7 and the DNA end casts doubt on the J call. CDR1 and CDR2 from the germline V gene are SGHRS and YFSETQ. The CDR3 loop spans 14 amino acids. CDR3 protein: CASSPPTGDYEQYF. The CDR3 DNA is TGCGCCAGCAGCCCGCCGACAGGGGACTACGAGCAGTACTTC.

This clone was counted only a few times. The chain recombines TRBV7-2 with TRBJ2-3, with D uncertain. The CDR3 covers 13 residues. The germline V and J ends were trimmed by 3 bases and 0 bases, with 4 bases remaining between them. In germline, CDR1 is SGHTA, CDR2 FQGNSA. This CDR3 reads CASSFGSTDTQYF. In DNA form, the CDR3 reads TGTGCCAGCAGCTTCGGGAGCACAGATACGCAGTATTTT.

As DNA, the CDR3 is TGTGCCAGCAGCTTAGGAGGGAACCCGGCTAATGAAAAACTGTTTTTT. Translation: CASSLGGNPANEKLFF. J is TRBJ1-4 and V is TRBV7-9; D unclear. The V gene's germline CDR1 is SEHNR and CDR2 FQNEAQ (reference sequence). The CDR3 is made up of 16 amino acids. V gave up 1 base and J gave up 3 bases, with 12 bases separating them.

The V and J genes are TRBV18 and TRBJ2-7; 12 nucleotides line up with TRBD2. After removal of 6 bases from V and 7 bases from J, the junction contained 10 bases not matched to a gene. Per the germline V gene, CDR1 is KGHSH and CDR2 is LQKENI. The CDR3 contains 15 residues. CDR3 sequence (DNA): TGTGCCAGCTCCCCCAGTGCTAGCGGGGGGGGAGAGCAGTACTTC. Translation gives CASSPSASGGGEQYF. The full variable domain, its missing parts supplied by reference TRBV18 and TRBJ2-7, is NAGVMQNPRHLVRRRGQEARLRCSPMKGHSHVYWYRQLPEEGLKFMVYLQKENIIDESGMPKERFSAEFPKEGPSILRIQQVVRGDSAAYFCASSPSASGGGEQYFGPGTRLTVT.

V usage is TRBV28 and J usage is TRBJ1-1; D uncertain. CDR1 and CDR2 (germline): MDHEN, SYDVKM. Trimming shortened V by 7 bases and J by 8 bases, and 8 bases separated the two germline ends. The CDR3 totals 10 residues. Written as DNA, the CDR3 is TGTGCCAGCACCGGGAGGGAAGCTTTCTTT. Translating gives CASTGREAFF.